The source of this TCR beta chain is a study of regulatory T cells in long-lasting Graves disease (dated by TCRdb to about 2021). Regarding the complete study: Persistent Graves' disease was defined as persistently positive TSH receptor autoantibodies together with antithyroid drug treatment for over 5 years. A total of approximately 35 samples underwent TCR sequencing: roughly 13 from persistent and roughly 20 from newly diagnosed Graves' disease patients. Persistent Graves' disease patients were compared with newly diagnosed Graves' disease patients by peripheral blood TCR sequencing and RNA sequencing. The study took place in China and was registered as a clinical trial. Antithyroid drugs had been taken for approximately 10 years on average by persistent Graves' disease patients in the clinical cohort.

The time point label for this specimen denotes: persistent/refractory GD, antithyroid drugs over 5 years with positive TRAb. RNA was extracted from PBMCs in TRIzol for both TCR sequencing and RNA sequencing. The diagnosis of Graves' disease was made according to American Thyroid Association guidelines. The patients came from an endocrinology department in Xi'an, China. Each patient gave approximately 10 milliliters of peripheral blood, collected in an EDTA anticoagulant tube. Ficoll Paque Plus density gradient separation was used to isolate PBMCs, and no further T cell sorting was performed. RNA quality was checked with an Agilent 2100 Bioanalyzer and agarose gel, and concentration with a NanoDrop 2000. The CDR3 has 15 amino acids, counting the end cysteine and phenylalanine. Here the CDR3 DNA is all that survives: 45 bases in frame from base 1. Reading the germline V gene gives CDR1 MNHEY and CDR2 SVGEGT. For this chain, trimming is 0 bases at the V end and 6 bases at the J end, and the number of junction bases without a gene match is 0.

This clonotype occurred a few times. Its antigen is not yet known. No much larger clonotype is one base removed from it; base qualities were not supplied. The method behind the library was multiplex PCR. Instrument on record: Illumina HiSeq 4000. To build TCR beta libraries, CDR3 regions were amplified by Arm-PCR using iRepertoire HTBI primers. Before sequencing, the PCR products underwent gel purification. Concerning the study's data processing: Gene usage analysis of CDR3 amino acid clonotypes relied on the 55 to 80 TRBV and around 14 TRBJ segments identified across samples. COPE and FqMerger were used to merge the filtered high-quality paired reads into contigs. BLAST was used to align contigs to IMGT TRBV, TRBD and TRBJ reference genes, and CDR3 was defined according to IMGT. Highly expanded clones were defined as clonotypes with a frequency above 0.1%. Shannon entropy was used to measure repertoire diversity, and the Gini coefficient was used to measure V-J evenness. Clonotypes shared by more than one individual were considered public. The public reads were reanalyzed by TCRdb: fastp trimming at Q25, MiXCR alignment, in-frame beta chains only. For every CDR3 protein sequence, its rows merge into one entry that carries the most common genes and DNA. The V and J calls were determined by TCRdb, not by the authors. In this sample the table shows approximately 470,000 distinct CDR3 sequences, 20% to 25% of which occur a single time. The ten biggest clones cover under 9% of the sample.

The paper as a whole reports these results and caveats: The small sample size was acknowledged by the authors as a limitation that may reduce accuracy. TRBV28, TRBJ1-2 and TRBJ2-5 were preferentially used in persistent disease, while TRBV20-1 and TRBJ2-1 were favored in newly diagnosed disease. Compared with newly diagnosed patients, persistent Graves' disease patients had lower TCR Shannon entropy and fewer highly expanded clones, which suggests clonal expansion. Patients with persistent disease shared more public clonotypes (around 2,700) than newly diagnosed patients did (about 970). Because the primary lesion, thyroid tissue, could not be accessed, the study looked at peripheral blood alone. Only the TCR beta chain was sequenced and analyzed.

The clonotype comes from a female donor with Graves disease. This receptor chain uses TRBV6-2 or TRBV6-3 and TRBJ1-4, and TRBD1 matches 11 of the central bases. This material consisted of peripheral blood mononuclear cells (PBMCs), taken when the disease was refractory, from a patient treated with antithyroid drugs. The DNA is TGTGCCAGCAGTTACTCGGGACAGGGGGATGAAAAACTGTTTTTT. Translated, it gives CASSYSGQGDEKLFF.